These 17 T cell receptor beta chains came from one sample sequenced in a study of blood T cell repertoires in COVID-19. The method was immunoSEQ multiplex PCR; TCRdb's version includes in-frame clones alone and lacks a portion of them. The sample yields 110,000 or so clones, about 88% seen once. The specimen sequenced was peripheral blood. Receptors were obtained from a woman between 65 and 79 years old who had recovered from COVID-19.

This clone was counted only a few times. The chain links TRBV5-8 to TRBJ1-1; no reliable D call. This CDR3 has 15 residues. CDR1 SGHTS and CDR2 YDEGEE come from the germline V gene. V lost 4 bases to trimming and J lost 1 base, with 14 bases between them. The CDR3 loop reads CASSRGYPANTEAFF. The DNA of the CDR3 is TGTGCCAGCAGCCGAGGGTACCCCGCGAACACTGAAGCTTTCTTT. The full variable domain, rest sourced from reference TRBV5-8 and TRBJ1-1, is EAGVTQSPTHLIKTRGQQATLRCSPISGHTSVYWYQQALGLGLQFLLWYDEGEERNRGNFPPRFSGRQFPNYSSELNVNALELEDSALYLCASSRGYPANTEAFFGQGTRLTVV.

By proportion, this clone is medium-sized. The chain carries TRBV4-3 and TRBJ2-2; 8 bases align to TRBD1. Unmatched junction bases numbered 9, after V lost 1 base and J lost 5 bases. The CDR3 loop spans 17 amino acids. The germline CDR1 and CDR2 sequences are LGHNA and YSLEER. As DNA, the CDR3 is TGCGCCAGCAGCCAAGCTCCAGGGGGCGCCGGTACCGGGGAGCTGTTTTTT. It yields the protein CASSQAPGGAGTGELFF.

This chain links TRBV3-1 (or the pseudogene TRBV3-2) with TRBJ2-7; D possibly corresponds to TRBD2 (6 bases). The CDR3 is 13 residues long. Germline V gene lookup returns CDR1 LGHDT and CDR2 YNNKEL (reference sequence). The V gene lost 5 bases and the J gene lost 1 base, with 9 bases spanning the gap. In DNA form, the CDR3 reads TGTGCCAGCAGCTTAGGACTATCCTACGAGCAGTACTTC. It is translated as CASSLGLSYEQYF.

The V call is TRBV2, the J call TRBJ1-1, with D possibly being TRBD1 (5 bases). The CDR3 extends over 13 amino acids. Germline assignment: CDR1 SNHLY and CDR2 FYNNEI. Trimming shortened V by 8 bases and J by 1 base, and 11 bases separated the two germline ends. The CDR3 sequence is CASGGWENTEAFF. DNA of the CDR3: TGTGCCAGCGGGGGGTGGGAGAACACTGAAGCTTTCTTT.

The chain joins TRBV28 to TRBJ2-7; a possible D gene is TRBD2 (5 bases). The CDR3 sequence is 15 residues long. Germline CDR1 reads MDHEN; CDR2 reads SYDVKM. Trimming cost V 4 bases and J 3 bases, with 16 bases left between them. The CDR3 nucleotides read TGTGCCAGCAGTTCCCCTTCGTCAGGACTCTACGAGCAGTACTTC. Encoded protein: CASSSPSSGLYEQYF.

This rearrangement joins TRBV18 to TRBJ1-1; D is undetermined. The CDR3 contains 16 residues. With 0 bases removed from V and 1 base from J, the gap between germline ends came to 12 bases. The germline V gene has CDR1 KGHSH and CDR2 LQKENI. This CDR3 reads CASSPPEGGRNTEAFF. The CDR3 DNA reads TGTGCCAGCTCACCACCCGAGGGCGGCCGGAACACTGAAGCTTTCTTT. Using reference TRBV18 and TRBJ1-1 for the parts outside the CDR3, the full variable domain is NAGVMQNPRHLVRRRGQEARLRCSPMKGHSHVYWYRQLPEEGLKFMVYLQKENIIDESGMPKERFSAEFPKEGPSILRIQQVVRGDSAAYFCASSPPEGGRNTEAFFGQGTRLTVV.

The chain links TRBV10-3 to TRBJ1-2, with D possibly TRBD1 on 6 matching bases. The germline V gene has CDR1 ENHRY and CDR2 SYGVKD. The CDR3 is 14 amino acids. V lost 4 bases and J 6 bases, leaving 15 bases between the germline ends. CDR3 sequence: CAISGELAGDGYTF. CDR3 bases: TGTGCCATCAGTGGGGAGTTGGCAGGGGATGGCTACACCTTC.

The V and J genes are TRBV29-1 and TRBJ1-4, with 8 bases that match TRBD1. The germline gives CDR1 SQVTM, CDR2 ANQGSEA. This CDR3 region has 13 residues. The ends lost 6 bases at V and 3 bases at J; junction bases unmatched: 3. This CDR3 reads CSVGDRPNEKLFF. CDR3 nucleotide sequence: TGCAGCGTGGGGGACAGGCCTAATGAAAAACTGTTTTTT.

The V and J genes are TRBV4-1 and TRBJ2-3; D possibly corresponds to TRBD2 (6 bases). Between the trimmed V and J ends, which lost 0 bases and 0 bases, there was a span of 16 bases. The germline V gene has CDR1 MGHRA and CDR2 YSYEKL. This CDR3 region has 18 residues. The CDR3 reads CASSQEVSSAGSTDTQYF. The CDR3 DNA follows: TGCGCCAGCAGCCAAGAAGTAAGTTCGGCGGGAAGCACAGATACGCAGTATTTT.

The V and J genes are TRBV7-2 and TRBJ2-4; 12 nucleotides align to TRBD2. The germline gives CDR1 SGHTA, CDR2 FQGNSA. The CDR3 is made up of 14 amino acids. V dropped 5 bases and J dropped 15; count of bases not matched to a gene: 11. The CDR3 coding sequence is TGTGCCAGCAGCCAGGGGTCTAGCGGGGGGGCCCGGTACTTC. As protein: CASSQGSSGGARYF.

This chain links TRBV12-3 or TRBV12-4 with TRBJ2-1; the D gene is possibly TRBD2 (6 bases). This CDR3 has 12 residues. V lost 5 bases, J lost 8 bases, and 10 bases lay in between. The CDR3 protein is CASSPGEDEQFF. CDR3 nucleotide sequence: TGTGCCAGCAGTCCTGGGGAGGATGAGCAGTTCTTC.

The CDR3 spells CASSAGSGGIYEQYF. The CDR3 coding sequence is TGTGCCAGCAGTGCTGGGAGCGGGGGAATCTACGAGCAGTACTTC. V and J are TRBV28 and TRBJ2-7, with 8 bases lining up with TRBD2. Unmatched junction bases numbered 9, after V lost 5 bases and J lost 3 bases. This CDR3 has 15 amino acids. Germline V gene sequence: CDR1 MDHEN, CDR2 SYDVKM. The whole variable domain, filled in from reference TRBV28 and TRBJ2-7, reads DVKVTQSSRYLVKRTGEKVFLECVQDMDHENMFWYRQDPGLGLRLIYFSYDVKMKEKGDIPEGYSVSREKKERFSLILESASTNQTSMYLCASSAGSGGIYEQYFGPGTRLTVT.

Points on this clone: This sample also contains other DNA sequences that code for the same CDR3. V and J are TRBV18 and TRBJ1-2; maybe TRBD1 (5 bases). Germline assignment: CDR1 KGHSH and CDR2 LQKENI. The CDR3 covers 13 residues. The V gene lost 6 bases and the J gene lost 1 base, with 9 bases spanning the gap. The CDR3 spells CASSSGLNYGYTF. CDR3 DNA: TGTGCCAGCTCCTCGGGACTTAACTATGGCTACACCTTC. Full variable domain (outside the CDR3, taken from reference TRBV18 and TRBJ1-2): NAGVMQNPRHLVRRRGQEARLRCSPMKGHSHVYWYRQLPEEGLKFMVYLQKENIIDESGMPKERFSAEFPKEGPSILRIQQVVRGDSAAYFCASSSGLNYGYTFGSGTRLTVV.

The chain carries TRBV12-2 and TRBJ1-2. TRBV12-2 is noted as a pseudogene. CDR3 length: 12 amino acids. This chain's CDR3 is CASRLVREGYTF. Here the CDR3 DNA reads TGTGCAAGTCGCTTAGTCCGGGAAGGCTACACCTTC.

The genes are TRBV12-3 or TRBV12-4 and TRBJ1-1; TRBD1 matches 7 bases. The junction had 8 bases not matched to a gene; V was cut back by 6 bases and J by 10 bases. The length of the CDR3 is 12 residues. CDR3 DNA sequence: TGTGCCAGCAGAGAAAACGACAGGGCAGCTTTCTTT. Translated: CASRENDRAAFF.

The chain couples TRBV18 to TRBJ2-7; 9 nucleotides line up with TRBD2. Unmatched junction bases numbered 3, after V lost 1 base and J lost 5 bases. The germline CDR1 and CDR2 sequences are KGHSH and LQKENI. The CDR3 spans 14 residues. Here the CDR3 reads CASSPRGRANEQYF. DNA for the CDR3: TGTGCCAGCTCACCACGCGGGAGGGCTAACGAGCAGTACTTC.

The rearrangement links TRBV6-2 or TRBV6-3 to TRBJ2-3, with D possibly TRBD1 on 6 matching bases. The V end lost 5 bases, the J end lost 6 bases, and 21 bases lay between the germline ends. The CDR3 contains 16 residues. Germline CDR1 is MNHEY and CDR2 is SVGEGT. CDR3 residues: CASSQPTGTFDDTQYF. The CDR3 DNA is TGTGCCAGCAGTCAACCCACAGGGACCTTCGATGATACGCAGTATTTT.